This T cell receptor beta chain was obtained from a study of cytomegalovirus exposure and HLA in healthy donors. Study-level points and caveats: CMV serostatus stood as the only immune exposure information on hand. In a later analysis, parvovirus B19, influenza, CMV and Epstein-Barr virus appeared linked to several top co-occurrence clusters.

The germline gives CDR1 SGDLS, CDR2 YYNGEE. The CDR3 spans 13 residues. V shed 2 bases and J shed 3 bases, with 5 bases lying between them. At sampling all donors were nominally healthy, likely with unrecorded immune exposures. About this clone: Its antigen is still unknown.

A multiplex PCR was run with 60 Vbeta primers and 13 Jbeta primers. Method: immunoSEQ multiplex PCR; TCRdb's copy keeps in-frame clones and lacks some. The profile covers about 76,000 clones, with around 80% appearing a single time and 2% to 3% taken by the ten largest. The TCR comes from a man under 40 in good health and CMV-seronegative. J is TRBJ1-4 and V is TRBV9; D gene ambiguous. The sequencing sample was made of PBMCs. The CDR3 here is CASSVAPNEKLFF. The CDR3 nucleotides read TGTGCCAGCAGCGTGGCCCCTAATGAAAAACTGTTTTTT.